Reported below is one T cell receptor beta chain. Its antigen is unknown. The record originates from a study of shared clonotypes between healthy human individuals. Study at large: The study enrolled a couple of women and three men aged 18 to 49.

Study outcomes and limitations: The study found lower generation probabilities in non-shared clonotypes than in those shared by all four donors.

The sorted-subset replicate PCRs were given around 200 ng DNA, which is about 30,000 T cell genomes. Sequencing was performed with immunoSEQ multiplex PCR; in TCRdb, only in-frame clones are kept and a portion is missing. Counted here are roughly 330,000 clones, approximately 74% occurring once; the ten biggest clones make up 10%. The study enrolled healthy HIV-negative adults without recent acute infections or vaccinations as donors. The clonotype was recovered from a man in his thirties or forties in good health. The sequenced material came from memory CD4+ T cells sorted from blood. Documented subset: CD45RA-negative fraction.

CDR3 nucleotide sequence: TGTGCCAGCAGCCAGCGAACCCTGGTTGAGACCCAGTACTTC. Translation gives CASSQRTLVETQYF. The J gene is TRBJ2-5, the V gene TRBV7-9; D ambiguous. The CDR3 has 14 residues. V lost 5 bases and J 5 bases, leaving 15 bases between the germline ends. Germline V lookup: CDR1 SEHNR, CDR2 FQNEAQ (reference sequence).